The rows below give T cell receptor beta chains drawn from one sample of a study of T cell responses to AZD1222 COVID-19 vaccine. Data came from immunoSEQ multiplex PCR; TCRdb stores just in-frame clones and leaves some out. The sample lists a few hundred thousand clones, 93% occurring once. This sample comprised peripheral blood, obtained on day 0 of AZD1222 vaccination. Every receptor here comes from an adult in good health. Both conserved end residues are trimmed from each CDR3. Each record gives: V gene, J gene, CDR3 length, clone size, CDR3 protein. Only some rows state a clone size, as once, few, many or a class for expanded clones.

TRBV27	TRBJ2-4	17	few	ASSSLPGTGALAKNIQY
TRBV19	TRBJ1-5	12	NA	ASGIGNSNQPQH
TRBV7-8	TRBJ2-7	12	NA	ASSLVWGSYEQY
TRBV3-1/TRBV3-2	TRBJ1-1	12	NA	ASSPSRVNTEAF
TRBV6-2/TRBV6-3	TRBJ2-7	12	NA	ASSYVAGASEQY
TRBV4-2	TRBJ1-3	13	NA	ASSQDWSSGNTIY
TRBV6-6	TRBJ2-7	13	NA	ASRPPGLRVYEQY
TRBV5-4	TRBJ2-3	15	NA	ASRILAGGRSTDTQY
TRBV11-2	TRBJ2-2	16	NA	ASSPGLAGGTDTGELF
TRBV7-9	TRBJ2-2	12	once	ATPAGALTGELF
TRBV7-3	TRBJ2-7	11	NA	ASSLPCIYEQY
TRBV18	TRBJ1-1	13	NA	ASSPVGTGNTEAF
TRBV28	TRBJ2-6	17	NA	ASRPGTGVNFSGANVLT
TRBV19	TRBJ2-3	12	NA	ASSMTVLADTQY
TRBV11-1	TRBJ2-7	14	once	ASSHGRGGPSYEQY
TRBV10-3	TRBJ1-2	11	NA	AVTEGGAFGYT
TRBV5-1	TRBJ2-7	13	NA	ASSESTGSHYEQY
TRBV15	TRBJ1-1	11	NA	ATSMRMNTEAF
TRBV5-1	TRBJ2-6	16	NA	ASSPRTGAFSGANVLT
TRBV19	TRBJ1-1	11	NA	ASKHPRGREAF
TRBV27	TRBJ1-5	14	NA	ASRPLDRGGNQPQH
TRBV28	TRBJ1-5	12	NA	AISPGTQYQPQH